These T cell receptor beta chains were read from a single sample in a study of T cells after yellow fever vaccination. TCRdb called the 5' RACE reads again in MiXCR, with one record for every CDR3 protein. This sample yields 250,000 to 400,000 distinct CDR3 sequences, of which approximately 4% are seen a single time; just under 20% belongs to the top ten. The sample here was PBMCs, taken 15 days after the yellow fever booster vaccination. These receptor sequences come from a man between 18 and 29 years old who received the YFV17D yellow fever vaccine. Both conserved end residues are part of each CDR3. A D gene is named only where the DNA matches it firmly. The size field is filled for only some rows; it gives once, few, many or a size class.

TRBJ2-5 TRBV20-1 TRBD2 - CSGRGGGQETQYF TGCAGTGGCAGGGGCGGGGGGCAAGAGACCCAGTACTTC
TRBJ1-3 TRBV18 - - CASSPGSGNGNTIYF TGTGCCAGCTCACCGGGGAGCGGTAACGGAAACACCATATATTTT
TRBJ1-4 TRBV5-6 - many CASNGGGISTNEKLFF TGTGCCAGCAACGGGGGGGGCATCTCCACTAATGAAAAACTGTTTTTT
TRBJ1-2 TRBV20-1 - - CSAPELAYGYTF TGCAGTGCTCCCGAATTGGCCTATGGCTACACCTTC
TRBJ2-3 TRBV9 - - CASSPMAGTDTQYF TGTGCCAGCAGCCCTATGGCAGGCACAGATACGCAGTATTTT
TRBJ2-5 TRBV12-3/TRBV12-4 - many CASSLGLVGTQYF TGTGCCAGCAGTCTCGGACTGGTCGGGACCCAGTACTTC
TRBJ2-7 TRBV5-5 - - CASSPVNRNYEQYF TGTGCCAGCAGCCCCGTTAACAGGAACTACGAGCAGTACTTC
TRBJ1-2 TRBV7-9 - many CASSPSGGNGYTF TGTGCCAGCAGCCCGTCCGGGGGGAATGGCTACACCTTC
TRBJ2-5 TRBV5-1 TRBD2 few CASSLWGGQETQYF TGCGCCAGCAGCTTGTGGGGGGGTCAAGAGACCCAGTACTTC
TRBJ2-3 TRBV19 TRBD2 - CASSIRLAGGTDTQYF TGTGCCAGTAGTATACGACTAGCGGGGGGCACAGATACGCAGTATTTT
TRBJ1-1 TRBV6-6 - - CASSYSKGAGTEAFF TGTGCCAGCAGTTACTCGAAGGGAGCGGGCACTGAAGCTTTCTTT
TRBJ1-2 TRBV20-1 - many CSASEPGRAYGYTF TGCAGTGCTAGCGAGCCGGGGCGGGCTTATGGCTACACCTTC
TRBJ2-7 TRBV20-1 - - CSAREVGSYEQYF TGCAGTGCTAGAGAAGTCGGTTCCTACGAGCAGTACTTC
TRBJ1-1 TRBV11-2 - many CASSLNRAWTEAFF TGTGCCAGCAGCCTCAACAGGGCTTGGACTGAAGCTTTCTTT
TRBJ2-5 TRBV5-6 - many CASSLRLGETQYF TGTGCCAGCAGCTTGCGATTGGGAGAGACCCAGTACTTC
TRBJ2-6 TRBV7-8 - - CASRGGTVLTF TGTGCCAGCAGAGGGGGAACAGTCCTGACTTTC
TRBJ1-5 TRBV7-9 - many CASSPLEGPEPQHF TGTGCCAGCAGCCCCCTCGAGGGGCCGGAGCCCCAGCATTTT
TRBJ2-2 TRBV5-1 - - CASSFEQGTGELFF TGCGCCAGCAGCTTCGAACAGGGAACCGGGGAGCTGTTTTTT
TRBJ2-1 TRBV5-1 - - CASSLSPQGSVIEQFF TGCGCCAGCAGCTTGTCTCCCCAGGGGTCCGTCATTGAGCAGTTCTTC
TRBJ2-5 TRBV20-1 - many CSAVGWFRVFSETQYF TGCAGTGCTGTGGGTTGGTTCAGGGTTTTTTCGGAGACCCAGTACTTC
TRBJ1-1 TRBV7-9 TRBD1 - CAGTGTRNLNTEAFF TGTGCCGGGACAGGTACGCGGAACTTGAACACTGAAGCTTTCTTT
TRBJ1-4 TRBV20-1 - - CSASKGTIEKLFF TGCAGTGCCTCGAAGGGGACCATTGAAAAACTGTTTTTT
TRBJ2-2 TRBV5-1 - many CASRAGNTGELFF TGCGCCAGCAGAGCAGGGAACACCGGGGAGCTGTTTTTT
TRBJ2-1 TRBV7-9 TRBD2 many CASSLGGTTNNEQFF TGTGCCAGCAGCTTAGGGGGGACTACTAACAATGAGCAGTTCTTC
TRBJ2-5 TRBV29-1 - - CSGGGGETQYF TGCAGCGGGGGTGGGGGGGAGACCCAGTACTTC
TRBJ2-3 TRBV7-3 - many CASSLGGDGDTQYF TGTGCCAGCAGCTTAGGAGGGGATGGGGATACGCAGTATTTT
TRBJ1-3 TRBV4-1 - few CASSHTLPSSGNTIYF TGCGCCAGCAGCCATACATTACCCAGCTCTGGAAACACCATATATTTT
TRBJ1-2 TRBV25-1 - - CASSELGSGNGYTF TGTGCCAGCAGTGAATTAGGGTCCGGGAATGGCTACACCTTC
TRBJ2-7 TRBV4-1 - many CASSPTVSRYSYEQYF TGCGCCAGCAGCCCCACCGTTAGCCGTTACTCCTACGAGCAGTACTTC
TRBJ1-5 TRBV5-6 - many CASSLSWDQPQHF TGTGCCAGCAGCTTGTCCTGGGATCAGCCCCAGCATTTT
TRBJ1-5 TRBV7-3 - many CASSSYVRICNQPQHF TGTGCCAGCAGCTCCTACGTACGTATTTGCAATCAGCCCCAGCATTTT
TRBJ2-3 TRBV2 TRBD2 many CASKRLASRLDTQYF TGTGCCAGCAAAAGACTAGCCTCGCGTTTAGATACGCAGTATTTT
TRBJ2-5 TRBV30 - few CAWSKNSYQETQYF TGTGCCTGGAGTAAAAACAGCTACCAAGAGACCCAGTACTTC
TRBJ1-1 TRBV4-3 - few CASSQAQKGQAFF TGCGCCAGCAGCCAAGCTCAGAAGGGGCAAGCTTTCTTT
TRBJ1-5 TRBV7-2 - many CASSNKGNQPQHF TGTGCCAGCAGCAATAAGGGCAATCAGCCCCAGCATTTT
TRBJ2-5 TRBV7-3 TRBD1 many CASSRGDRAETQYF TGTGCCAGCAGCCGAGGGGACAGGGCAGAGACCCAGTACTTC
TRBJ1-2 TRBV4-3 - - CASSQELVPALYGYTF TGCGCCAGCAGCCAGGAACTGGTTCCGGCACTCTATGGCTACACCTTC
TRBJ2-1 TRBV7-9 - many CASSFTGDSNEQFF TGTGCCAGCAGCTTTACCGGGGACTCGAATGAGCAGTTCTTC
TRBJ1-2 TRBV29-1 TRBD1 - CSVSLTGDSRGYTF TGCAGCGTTTCCCTCACGGGGGACAGTCGTGGCTACACCTTC
TRBJ1-1 TRBV20-1 - few CSARVGGADTEAFF TGCAGTGCTAGAGTGGGGGGGGCAGACACTGAAGCTTTCTTT